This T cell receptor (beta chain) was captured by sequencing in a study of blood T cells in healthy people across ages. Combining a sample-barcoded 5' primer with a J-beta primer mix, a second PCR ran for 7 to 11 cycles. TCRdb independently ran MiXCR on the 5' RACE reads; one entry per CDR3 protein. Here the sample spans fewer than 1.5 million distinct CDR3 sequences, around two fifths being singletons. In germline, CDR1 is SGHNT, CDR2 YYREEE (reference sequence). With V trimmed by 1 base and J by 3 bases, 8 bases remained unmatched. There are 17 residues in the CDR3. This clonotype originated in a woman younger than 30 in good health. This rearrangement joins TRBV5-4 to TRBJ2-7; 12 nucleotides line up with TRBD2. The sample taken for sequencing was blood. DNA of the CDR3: TGTGCCAGCAGCTTGTCACTAGCGGGAGGAATCGTCTACGAGCAGTACTTC. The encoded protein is CASSLSLAGGIVYEQYF.